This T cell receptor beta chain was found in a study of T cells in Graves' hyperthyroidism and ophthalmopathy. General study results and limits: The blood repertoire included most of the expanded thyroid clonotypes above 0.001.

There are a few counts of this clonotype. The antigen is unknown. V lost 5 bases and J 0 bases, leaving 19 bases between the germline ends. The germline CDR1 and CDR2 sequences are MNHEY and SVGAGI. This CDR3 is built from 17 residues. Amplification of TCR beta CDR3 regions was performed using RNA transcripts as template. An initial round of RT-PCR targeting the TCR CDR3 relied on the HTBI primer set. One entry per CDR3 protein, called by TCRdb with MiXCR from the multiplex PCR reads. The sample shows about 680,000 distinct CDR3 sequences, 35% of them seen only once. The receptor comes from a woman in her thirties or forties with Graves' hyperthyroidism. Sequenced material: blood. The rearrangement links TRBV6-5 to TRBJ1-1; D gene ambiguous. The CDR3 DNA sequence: TGTGCCAGCAGTCCCCACGCTTGGGTGAGGGTGAACACTGAAGCTTTCTTT. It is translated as CASSPHAWVRVNTEAFF.